This T cell receptor (beta chain) came from a study of beta chain features in type 1 diabetes. As every portion of the isolated RNA was reverse transcribed, the sequencing read expressed TCRB transcripts. Measured with immunoSEQ multiplex PCR; TCRdb has only the in-frame clones, and not every one. The sample records nearly 350,000 clones, around 9.7% being singletons. Points from the study as a whole: Across patients, naive, central memory and Treg TCRB repertoires exhibited apparently greater similarity than was observed across healthy donors. Significant though moderate, a shortening of TCRB CDR3s appeared in all four CD4+ subsets of Type 1 diabetes patients.

CDR3 length: 15 residues. Germline V gene data show CDR1 as SQVTM and CDR2 as ANQGSEA. The J segment lost 0 bases and the V segment lost 4 bases, leaving 5 bases of the junction unmatched. About this clone: As yet, its antigen is unknown.

The sequencing sample was made of central memory CD4+ T cells from blood. The source is a young man with type 1 diabetes. The V call is TRBV29-1, the J call TRBJ2-3; 9 positions match TRBD2. CDR3 amino acids: CSVVSSGVSTDTQYF. Written as DNA, the CDR3 is TGCAGCGTTGTTTCTAGCGGGGTAAGCACAGATACGCAGTATTTT.